The rows below give T cell receptor beta chains drawn from one sample of a study of T cell repertoires in cytomegalovirus infection. No antigen has been identified for these receptors. TCRdb re-called the reads through MiXCR, storing one row per CDR3 protein. The sample has nearly 700,000 distinct CDR3 sequences; roughly 36% are singletons. The material was cultured PBMCs, obtained from culture after CMV antigen stimulation. These receptors were collected from a human donor in good health (CMV status not recorded). Some clones in this sample may be carry-over from other donors' samples. CDR3s leave out the opening cysteine and the closing phenylalanine or tryptophan.

14 TRBJ2-3 TRBV7-9 ASSPLLGTGTDTQY
13 TRBJ2-7 TRBV4-1 ASSQGPVRAYEQY
12 TRBJ2-5 TRBV7-2 ASQTGTGEETQY
11 TRBJ1-6 TRBV7-6 ASSRRQGGPLH
13 TRBJ1-2 TRBV5-1 ASRYSVERDYGYT
12 TRBJ2-1 TRBV24-1 ATSDGTTGYEQF
13 TRBJ2-7 TRBV5-4 ASSLAGGNGYEQY
14 TRBJ2-1 TRBV5-4 ASRQIPNRGHNEQF
9 TRBJ2-3 TRBV7-2 ASSPTDTQY
11 TRBJ1-5 TRBV12-3/TRBV12-4 ASSLGWLQPQH
13 TRBJ2-7 TRBV20-1 SARGAGTSSYEQY
12 TRBJ2-1 TRBV7-9 ASQPGTSYNEQF
14 TRBJ1-1 TRBV5-1 ASSVTQGGGRTEAF
12 TRBJ2-7 TRBV7-2 ASSFGLAGVEQY
11 TRBJ2-7 TRBV5-3 ARSLANGYEQY
15 TRBJ1-2 TRBV18 ASSPLLQPQGRQGYT
14 TRBJ2-3 TRBV7-2 ASSQGGRGPTDTQY
16 TRBJ2-1 TRBV6-1 ASSEAELAGVPYNEQF
13 TRBJ2-5 TRBV4-1 ASSLGSGTQETQY
15 TRBJ2-7 TRBV7-6 ASSLGPERGGTYEQY
14 TRBJ2-1 TRBV6-1 ASSETGAVYYNEQF
11 TRBJ2-3 TRBV6-2/TRBV6-3 ASGGDSTDTQY
11 TRBJ1-5 TRBV28 ASTQGGYQPQH
14 TRBJ2-1 TRBV7-2 ASSPPSRTSKYEQF
9 TRBJ1-2 TRBV7-2 ASWANYGYT
13 TRBJ2-2 TRBV12-3/TRBV12-4 ASSSYITNTGELF
12 TRBJ2-7 TRBV7-2 ASSLWAGHYEQY
11 TRBJ1-5 TRBV20-1 SATSGSSQPQH
12 TRBJ2-7 TRBV7-2 ASSQGYQTYEQY
12 TRBJ2-7 TRBV7-8 ASSLSGSGFEQY
15 TRBJ1-2 TRBV4-1 ASSQGLLVRKMVGYT
13 TRBJ2-1 TRBV5-5 ASSFSATLNNEQF
10 TRBJ2-1 TRBV12-3/TRBV12-4 ASSSWGSLMF
13 TRBJ1-4 TRBV28 ASMGHGVTNEKLF
12 TRBJ2-1 TRBV10-3 AIRPGLAGNEQF
15 TRBJ1-5 TRBV5-3 ASSFGGGNFGDQPQH
13 TRBJ2-4 TRBV7-8 ASSLASTTRGIQY
14 TRBJ1-6 TRBV27 ASSWTRGQGVSPLH
14 TRBJ1-1 TRBV7-6 ASSLLQTEGHTEAF
9 TRBJ2-1 TRBV7-2 ASSANGRQF
12 TRBJ1-3 TRBV19 ASKPGTAGNTIY
11 TRBJ1-5 TRBV7-8 ASSPSQNQPQH
13 TRBJ1-2 TRBV4-2 ASSPPGSANYGYT
12 TRBJ1-1 TRBV29-1 SVEGRQANTEAF
14 TRBJ2-4 TRBV20-1 SARDERSLAKNIQY
14 TRBJ1-5 TRBV28 ASSKPGGWSNQPQH
14 TRBJ2-3 TRBV28 ASSLNPGTGEDTQY
13 TRBJ1-6 TRBV20-1 SARARGGGDSPLH
12 TRBJ2-5 TRBV29-1 SVGQREGRETQY
14 TRBJ2-2 TRBV6-2/TRBV6-3 ASRRAGQGNTGELF
9 TRBJ2-1 TRBV28 ASSLRQGQF
10 TRBJ1-1 TRBV27 ASRRGGTEAF
13 TRBJ2-7 TRBV7-9 ASSLDSGPSYEQY
15 TRBJ1-5 TRBV7-2 ASSPGDALGRNQPQH